Only a few counts were recorded for the clone carrying this TCR beta chain. The entry originates in a study of cytomegalovirus exposure and HLA in healthy donors. Vbeta (60) and Jbeta (13) primers were used in the PCR. TCRdb's copy holds only in-frame clones and misses some; the assay was immunoSEQ multiplex PCR. The sample has roughly 98,000 clones, over 65% seen once. This CDR3 comprises 14 residues. Trimming took 2 bases from V and 6 from J; bases not matched to a gene: 3. Germline V gene lookup returns CDR1 SGHDT and CDR2 YYEEEE. This chain uses TRBV5-6 with TRBJ2-1; 9 bases match TRBD1. The sample taken for sequencing was PBMCs. The sequence came from a man aged 35-49 years in good health and CMV-seronegative. The CDR3 DNA reads TGTGCCAGCAGCTTAACAGGGGGCCTCAATGAGCAGTTCTTC. Protein: CASSLTGGLNEQFF.